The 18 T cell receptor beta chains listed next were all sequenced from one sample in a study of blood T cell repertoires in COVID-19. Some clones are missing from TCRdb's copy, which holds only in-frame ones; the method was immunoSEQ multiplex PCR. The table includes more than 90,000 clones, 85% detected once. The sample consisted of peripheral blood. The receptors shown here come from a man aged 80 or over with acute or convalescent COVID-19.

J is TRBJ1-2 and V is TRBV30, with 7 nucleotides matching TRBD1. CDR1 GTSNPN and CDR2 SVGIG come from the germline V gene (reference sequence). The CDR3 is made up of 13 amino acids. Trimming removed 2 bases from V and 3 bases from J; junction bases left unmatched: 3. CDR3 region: CAWSRDSYYGYTF. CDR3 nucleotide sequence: TGTGCCTGGAGTCGGGACAGTTACTATGGCTACACCTTC.

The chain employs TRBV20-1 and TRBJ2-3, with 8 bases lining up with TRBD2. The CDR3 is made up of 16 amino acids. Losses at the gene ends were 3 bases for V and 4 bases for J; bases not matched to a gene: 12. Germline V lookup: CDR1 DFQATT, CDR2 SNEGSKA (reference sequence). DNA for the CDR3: TGCAGTGCTAGTACCGGGAGGGCCGAGCCCGCAGATACGCAGTATTTT. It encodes CSASTGRAEPADTQYF.

The CDR3 sequence is CASSPSSGRRSYEQYF. CDR3 DNA: TGTGCCAGCAGTCCCTCTAGCGGGAGGAGGTCCTACGAGCAGTACTTC. The V call is TRBV6-2 or TRBV6-3, the J call TRBJ2-7; 11 nucleotides match TRBD2. V shed 5 bases, J shed 1 base, and the junction held 7 bases outside the gene matches. From germline, CDR1 is MNHEY and CDR2 SVGEGT. The CDR3 spans 16 residues.

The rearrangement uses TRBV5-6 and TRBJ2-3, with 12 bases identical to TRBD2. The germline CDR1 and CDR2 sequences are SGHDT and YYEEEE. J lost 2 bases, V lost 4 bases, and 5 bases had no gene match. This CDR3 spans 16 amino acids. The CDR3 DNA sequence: TGTGCCAGCAGCCTTGGACTAGCGGGATCCACAGATACGCAGTATTTT. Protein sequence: CASSLGLAGSTDTQYF.

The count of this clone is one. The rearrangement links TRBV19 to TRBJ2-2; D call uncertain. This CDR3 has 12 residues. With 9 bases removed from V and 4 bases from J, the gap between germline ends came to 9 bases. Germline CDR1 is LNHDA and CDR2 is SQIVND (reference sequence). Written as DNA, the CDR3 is TGTGCCAGGAACTTTGGCACCGGGGAGCTGTTTTTT. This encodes CARNFGTGELFF.

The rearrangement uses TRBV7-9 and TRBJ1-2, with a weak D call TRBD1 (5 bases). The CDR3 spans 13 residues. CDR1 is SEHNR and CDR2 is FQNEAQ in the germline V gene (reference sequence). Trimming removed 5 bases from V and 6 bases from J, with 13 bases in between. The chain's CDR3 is CASSKAGRDGYTF. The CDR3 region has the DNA TGTGCCAGCAGCAAAGCAGGGAGAGATGGCTACACCTTC.

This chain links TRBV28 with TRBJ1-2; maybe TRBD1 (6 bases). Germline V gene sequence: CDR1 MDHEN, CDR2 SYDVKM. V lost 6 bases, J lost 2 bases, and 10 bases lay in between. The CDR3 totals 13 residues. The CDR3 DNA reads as TGTGCCAGCAGCTCCACAGGGAACTATGGCTACACCTTC. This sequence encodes CASSSTGNYGYTF.

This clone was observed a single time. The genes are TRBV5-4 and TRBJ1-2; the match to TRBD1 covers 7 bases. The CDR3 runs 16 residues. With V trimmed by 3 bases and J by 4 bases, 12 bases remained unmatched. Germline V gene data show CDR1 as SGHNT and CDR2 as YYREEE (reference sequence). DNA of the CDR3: TGTGCCAGCAGCTCCGGACAGGCCCGTTTGGCCTATGGCTACACCTTC. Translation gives CASSSGQARLAYGYTF.

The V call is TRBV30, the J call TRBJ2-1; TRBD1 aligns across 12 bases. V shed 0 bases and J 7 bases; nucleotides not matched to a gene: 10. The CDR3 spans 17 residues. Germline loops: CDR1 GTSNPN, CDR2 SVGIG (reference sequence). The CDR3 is CAWSVLLGTGGRNEQFF. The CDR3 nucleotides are TGTGCCTGGAGTGTATTGTTAGGGACAGGGGGCCGTAATGAGCAGTTCTTC.

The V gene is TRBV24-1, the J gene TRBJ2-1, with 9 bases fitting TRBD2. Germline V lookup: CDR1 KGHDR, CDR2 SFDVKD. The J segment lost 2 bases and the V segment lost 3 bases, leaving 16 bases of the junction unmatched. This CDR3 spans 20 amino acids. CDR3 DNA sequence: TGTGCCACCAGTGATCCCGGGGATTTTAGCGGGAGACAACCCTACAATGAGCAGTTCTTC. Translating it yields CATSDPGDFSGRQPYNEQFF.

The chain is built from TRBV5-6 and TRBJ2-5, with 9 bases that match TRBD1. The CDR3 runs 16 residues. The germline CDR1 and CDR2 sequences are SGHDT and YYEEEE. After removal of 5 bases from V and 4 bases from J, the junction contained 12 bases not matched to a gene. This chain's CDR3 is CASSLGTGQSVETQYF. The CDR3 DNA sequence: TGTGCCAGCAGTCTGGGGACAGGGCAATCTGTAGAGACCCAGTACTTC.

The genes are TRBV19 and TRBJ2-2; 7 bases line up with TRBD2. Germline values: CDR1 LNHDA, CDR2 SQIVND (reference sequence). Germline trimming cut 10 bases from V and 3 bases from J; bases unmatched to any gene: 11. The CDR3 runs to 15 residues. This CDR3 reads CATKLGLADTGELFF. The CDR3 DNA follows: TGTGCCACCAAACTTGGGCTAGCGGACACCGGGGAGCTGTTTTTT.

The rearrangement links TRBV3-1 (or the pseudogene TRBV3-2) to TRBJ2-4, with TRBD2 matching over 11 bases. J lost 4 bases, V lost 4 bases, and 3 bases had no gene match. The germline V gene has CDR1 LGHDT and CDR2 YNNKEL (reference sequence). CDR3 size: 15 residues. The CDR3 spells CASSLGTSGKNIQYF. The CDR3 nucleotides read TGTGCCAGCAGCCTCGGGACTAGCGGTAAAAACATTCAGTACTTC.

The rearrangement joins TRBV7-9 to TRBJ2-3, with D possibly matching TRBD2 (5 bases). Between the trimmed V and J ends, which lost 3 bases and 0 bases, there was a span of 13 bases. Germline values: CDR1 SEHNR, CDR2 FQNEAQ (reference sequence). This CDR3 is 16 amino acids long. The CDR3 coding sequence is TGTGCCAGCAGCTTCGGGGATAGTGGGAGCACAGATACGCAGTATTTT. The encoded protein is CASSFGDSGSTDTQYF.

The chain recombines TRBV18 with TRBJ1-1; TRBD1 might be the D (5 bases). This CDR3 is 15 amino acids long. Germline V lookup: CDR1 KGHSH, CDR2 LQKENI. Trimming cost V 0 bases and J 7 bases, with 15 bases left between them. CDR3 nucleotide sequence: TGTGCCAGCTCACCACCGTCCCGGGGGGTCCGTGAAGCTTTCTTT. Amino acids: CASSPPSRGVREAFF. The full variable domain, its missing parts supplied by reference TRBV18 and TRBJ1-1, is NAGVMQNPRHLVRRRGQEARLRCSPMKGHSHVYWYRQLPEEGLKFMVYLQKENIIDESGMPKERFSAEFPKEGPSILRIQQVVRGDSAAYFCASSPPSRGVREAFFGQGTRLTVV.

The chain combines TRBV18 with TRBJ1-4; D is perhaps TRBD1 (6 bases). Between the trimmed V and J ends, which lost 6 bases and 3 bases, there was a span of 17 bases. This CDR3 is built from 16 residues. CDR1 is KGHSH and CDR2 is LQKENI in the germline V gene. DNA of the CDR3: TGTGCCAGCTCGGCTCGAACAGGGCTGTCTAATGAAAAACTGTTTTTT. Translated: CASSARTGLSNEKLFF.

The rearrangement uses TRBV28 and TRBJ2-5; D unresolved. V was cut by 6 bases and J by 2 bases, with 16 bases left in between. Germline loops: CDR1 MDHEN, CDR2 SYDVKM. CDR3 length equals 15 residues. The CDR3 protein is CASSPTKSAQETQYF. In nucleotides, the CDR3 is TGTGCCAGCAGCCCCACCAAGAGTGCTCAAGAGACCCAGTACTTC.

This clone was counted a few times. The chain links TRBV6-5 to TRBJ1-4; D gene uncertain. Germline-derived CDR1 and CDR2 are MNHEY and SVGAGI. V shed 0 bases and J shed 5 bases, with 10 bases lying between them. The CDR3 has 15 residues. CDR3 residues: CASSYSQNVNEKLFF. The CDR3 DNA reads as TGTGCCAGCAGTTACTCGCAGAATGTAAATGAAAAACTGTTTTTT.